The rows below give T cell receptor beta chains drawn from one sample of a study of T cell responses to AZD1222 COVID-19 vaccine. Method: immunoSEQ multiplex PCR; TCRdb's copy keeps in-frame clones and lacks some. The table shows 100,000 to 150,000 clones, with 75% to 90% occurring only once. This sample comprised peripheral blood, obtained on day 0 of AZD1222 vaccination. The receptors were sampled from an adult in good health. Both conserved end residues are part of each CDR3. A D gene is named only where the DNA matches it firmly. Size is omitted from some rows. Given values are once, few, many or a class for expanded clones.

J,D,V,size,length,DNA,CDR3
TRBJ2-3,-,TRBV15,once,16,TGTGCCACCAGCAGCCGATATAGCGCTAGCACAGATACGCAGTATTTT,CATSSRYSASTDTQYF
TRBJ2-1,TRBD2,TRBV7-2,-,16,TGTGCCAGCAGCGCACCCGGGACTAGGAGGCGGAATGAGCAGTTCTTC,CASSAPGTRRRNEQFF
TRBJ1-2,TRBD1,TRBV7-2,-,14,TGTGCCAGCTCCCGAGGGGGCGATTACTATGGCTACACCTTC,CASSRGGDYYGYTF
TRBJ2-7,-,TRBV5-5,few,15,TGTGCCAGCAGCCAGCTGATGGGGGGCACCTACGAGCAGTACTTC,CASSQLMGGTYEQYF
TRBJ1-1,-,TRBV7-6,-,12,TGTGCCAGCAGCTTAAGGGTTGGTGAAGCTTTCTTT,CASSLRVGEAFF
TRBJ1-3,-,TRBV2,-,15,TGTGCCAGCAGCGAGTACCTGGCAGCTGGAAACACCATATATTTT,CASSEYLAAGNTIYF
TRBJ2-3,TRBD2,TRBV3-1/TRBV3-2,-,16,TGTGCCAGCAGCAAGGGACTAGCGGGGGGCCCAGATACGCAGTATTTT,CASSKGLAGGPDTQYF
TRBJ1-1,-,TRBV9,-,14,TGTGCCAGCAGCGTGGATCGAGGGACCCCTGAAGCTTTCTTT,CASSVDRGTPEAFF
TRBJ1-2,-,TRBV2,-,19,TGTGCTAAACCATTAGGAGGGACACGCAGTGGGCCCCCGAACTATGGCTACACCTTC,CAKPLGGTRSGPPNYGYTF
TRBJ1-2,-,TRBV19,few,16,TGTGCCAGTAGTAGGACTCGGACAGAAGGGAAAGATGGCTACACCTTC,CASSRTRTEGKDGYTF
TRBJ1-2,TRBD1,TRBV7-9,-,16,TGTGCCAGCAGCCCCGGGACAGGGGGTTACGGCTATGGCTACACCTTC,CASSPGTGGYGYGYTF
TRBJ1-4,-,TRBV7-9,-,15,TGTGCCAGCAGCCTTCCTGCCGGGTCTAATGAAAAACTGTTTTTT,CASSLPAGSNEKLFF
TRBJ1-1,TRBD1,TRBV29-1,-,12,TGCAGCGTCTGGGACAGGTACACTGAAGCTTTCTTT,CSVWDRYTEAFF
TRBJ1-2,-,TRBV5-6,-,15,TGTGCCAGCAGCTTACCTGGACAGTTTCCTTATGGCTACACCTTC,CASSLPGQFPYGYTF
TRBJ2-1,TRBD1,TRBV10-3,-,14,TGTGCCATCAGTGAAGGGACAGGGGGCTACGAGCAGTTCTTC,CAISEGTGGYEQFF
TRBJ1-2,-,TRBV3-1/TRBV3-2,-,13,TGTGCCAGCGGCCTACAGGGATCCTATGGCTACACCTTC,CASGLQGSYGYTF
TRBJ2-3,TRBD2,TRBV5-4,-,17,TGTGCCAGCAGCCCGGCTATGACTAGCGGGGGGGAAGATACGCAGTATTTT,CASSPAMTSGGEDTQYF
TRBJ2-7,-,TRBV7-9,-,15,TGTGCCAGCAGCCTAGGGGGGGCCGTCTCCTACGAGCAGTACTTC,CASSLGGAVSYEQYF
TRBJ1-1,-,TRBV27,once,15,TGTGCCAGCAGTCCTACGACCCGGAGGACCACTGAAGCTTTCTTT,CASSPTTRRTTEAFF
TRBJ1-1,TRBD1,TRBV29-1,-,13,TGCAGCGTGGGACAGCTCTTGAACACTGAAGCTTTCTTT,CSVGQLLNTEAFF
TRBJ2-2,-,TRBV7-6,-,15,TGTGCCAGTAAGCTTAGTGGGACGGGCACCGGGGAGCTGTTTTTT,CASKLSGTGTGELFF
TRBJ2-7,-,TRBV4-1,-,13,TGCGCCACCCGTGGTGGGGGTTCCTACGAGCAGTACTTC,CATRGGGSYEQYF
TRBJ1-6,-,TRBV11-2,-,17,TGTGCCAGCAGCTTAGTCCTCCCTCGCTTAGGGGATTCACCCCTCCACTTT,CASSLVLPRLGDSPLHF
TRBJ1-4,-,TRBV4-2,-,16,TGTGCCAGCAGCCAAGATTTCACAGCAACTAATGAAAAACTGTTTTTT,CASSQDFTATNEKLFF
TRBJ1-2,-,TRBV12-3/TRBV12-4,-,13,TGTGCCAGCAGTCCAACGAACTATTATGGCTACACCTTC,CASSPTNYYGYTF
TRBJ2-5,-,TRBV5-1,-,12,TGCGCCAGCAGTGGATGGGAAGAGACCCAGTACTTC,CASSGWEETQYF
TRBJ1-2,-,TRBV5-6,-,14,TGTGCCAGCAGGCATAGGGCCTCTAACTATGGCTACACCTTC,CASRHRASNYGYTF
TRBJ1-2,TRBD1,TRBV5-1,-,13,TGCGCCAGCAGCACAGGACAGGGAGAAGGCTACACCTTC,CASSTGQGEGYTF
TRBJ1-2,-,TRBV20-1,-,10,TGCAGTGCTAGAAGTGGGTCCTACACCTTC,CSARSGSYTF
TRBJ1-1,TRBD1,TRBV2,-,11,TGTGCCAGCAGGGGGGACAGAGAAGCTTTCTTT,CASRGDREAFF
TRBJ1-1,-,TRBV6-5,-,12,TGTGCCAGCAGTATGACGAAATTGGTAGCTTTCTTT,CASSMTKLVAFF
TRBJ1-5,TRBD1,TRBV10-2,-,14,TGCGCCAGCAGACCTACAGGGGGTGGTCAGCCCCAGCATTTT,CASRPTGGGQPQHF
TRBJ1-4,-,TRBV9,-,14,TGTGCCAGCAGCTTCCGGGACGACCATGAAAAACTGTTTTTT,CASSFRDDHEKLFF
TRBJ2-7,-,TRBV4-1,-,16,TGCGCCAGCAGCCAAGCTTCAATTACGGGGAAGGACGAGCAGTACTTC,CASSQASITGKDEQYF
TRBJ2-4,-,TRBV11-2,-,12,TGTGCCAGCAGCTTCGGGGGGCACATTCAGTACTTC,CASSFGGHIQYF
TRBJ2-7,-,TRBV7-2,-,16,TGTGCCAGCAGCTTTGGCCGGGGGCAGGGGGAAGGGGAGCAGTACTTC,CASSFGRGQGEGEQYF
TRBJ2-7,-,TRBV6-6,-,11,TGTGCCAGCGGGATCGGCTACGAGCAGTACTTC,CASGIGYEQYF
TRBJ1-3,-,TRBV7-2,once,14,TGTGCCAGCAGCTTAGACAGCTCTGGAAACACCATATATTTT,CASSLDSSGNTIYF
TRBJ2-1,-,TRBV11-2,-,16,TGTGCCAGCAGCTTCATTCGGGGGAGCTCCTACAATGAGCAGTTCTTC,CASSFIRGSSYNEQFF
TRBJ1-3,-,TRBV7-2,-,16,TGTGCCAGCAGCAACGCCCACGCGGCCTCTGGAAACACCATATATTTT,CASSNAHAASGNTIYF
TRBJ1-6,-,TRBV27,few,20,TGTGCCAGCAGTTTATACCCCCCGGCCGGCGGGGGTTCCCTGAGTTCACCCCTCCACTTT,CASSLYPPAGGGSLSSPLHF
TRBJ2-5,TRBD2,TRBV11-2,-,17,TGTGCCAGCAGCTTATGGGGCTCCACGGGGGGTCGAGAGACCCAGTACTTC,CASSLWGSTGGRETQYF
TRBJ2-2,-,TRBV9,-,13,TGTGCCAGCACTGCGGCTACCACGGGCGGGCTGTTTTTT,CASTAATTGGLFF
TRBJ1-1,TRBD1,TRBV5-8,-,16,TGTGCCAGCAGCTCGGGACAGAGCTCGCAGGGCACTGAAGCTTTCTTT,CASSSGQSSQGTEAFF
TRBJ1-2,-,TRBV3-1/TRBV3-2,-,15,TGTGCCAGCAGCCTTCTGGGGGGGACGGGATATGGCTACACCTTC,CASSLLGGTGYGYTF
TRBJ1-1,TRBD1,TRBV6-6,few,11,TGTGCCAGTATATGGGACAGCTATTCTTTCTTT,CASIWDSYSFF